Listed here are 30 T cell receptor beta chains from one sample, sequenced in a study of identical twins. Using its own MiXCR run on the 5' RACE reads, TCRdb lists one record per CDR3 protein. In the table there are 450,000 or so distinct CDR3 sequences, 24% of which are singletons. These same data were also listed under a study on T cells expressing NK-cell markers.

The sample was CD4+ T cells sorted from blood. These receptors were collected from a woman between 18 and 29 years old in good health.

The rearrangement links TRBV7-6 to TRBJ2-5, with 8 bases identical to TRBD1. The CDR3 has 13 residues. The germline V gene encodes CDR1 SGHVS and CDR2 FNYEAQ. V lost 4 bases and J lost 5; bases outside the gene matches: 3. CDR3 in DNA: TGTGCCAGCAGCTCCAGGGGGCTGGAGACCCAGTACTTC. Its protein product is CASSSRGLETQYF.

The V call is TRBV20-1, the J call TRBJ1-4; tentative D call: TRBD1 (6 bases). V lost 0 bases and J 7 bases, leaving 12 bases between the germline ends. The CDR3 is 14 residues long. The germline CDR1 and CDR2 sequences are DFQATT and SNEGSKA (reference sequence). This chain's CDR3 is CSARDGGRGEKLFF. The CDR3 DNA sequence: TGCAGTGCTAGAGATGGGGGCCGCGGTGAAAAACTGTTTTTT.

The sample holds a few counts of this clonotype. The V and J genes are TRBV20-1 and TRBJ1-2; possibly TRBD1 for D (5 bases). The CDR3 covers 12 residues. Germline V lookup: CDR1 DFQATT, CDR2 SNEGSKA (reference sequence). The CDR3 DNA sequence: TGCAGGCCCTGGGACGGGGCATATGGCTACACCTTC. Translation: CRPWDGAYGYTF.

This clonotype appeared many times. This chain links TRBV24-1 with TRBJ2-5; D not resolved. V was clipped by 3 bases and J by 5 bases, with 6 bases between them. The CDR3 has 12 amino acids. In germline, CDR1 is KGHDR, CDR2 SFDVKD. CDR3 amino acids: CATSDDGETQYF. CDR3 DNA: TGTGCCACCAGTGATGATGGCGAGACCCAGTACTTC.

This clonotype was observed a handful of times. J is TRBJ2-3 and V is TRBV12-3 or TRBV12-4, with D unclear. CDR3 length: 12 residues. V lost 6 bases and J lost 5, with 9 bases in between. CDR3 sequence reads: CASRKNVDTQYF. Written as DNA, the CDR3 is TGTGCCAGCAGGAAAAACGTAGATACGCAGTATTTT.

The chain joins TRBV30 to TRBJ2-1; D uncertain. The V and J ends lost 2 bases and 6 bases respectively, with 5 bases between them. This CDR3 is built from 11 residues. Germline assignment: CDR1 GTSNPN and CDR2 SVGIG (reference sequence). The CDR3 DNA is TGTGCCTGGAGTAGTCCCAATGAGCAGTTCTTC. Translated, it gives CAWSSPNEQFF.

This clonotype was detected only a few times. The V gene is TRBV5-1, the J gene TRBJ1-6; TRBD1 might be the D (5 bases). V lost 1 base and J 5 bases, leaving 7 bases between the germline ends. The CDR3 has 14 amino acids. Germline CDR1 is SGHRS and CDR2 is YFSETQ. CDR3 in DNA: TGCGCCAGCAGCTTGCAGGGCCATAATTCACCCCTCCACTTT. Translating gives CASSLQGHNSPLHF. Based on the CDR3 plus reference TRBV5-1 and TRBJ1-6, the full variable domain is KAGVTQTPRYLIKTRGQQVTLSCSPISGHRSVSWYQQTPGQGLQFLFEYFSETQRNKGNFPGRFSGRQFSNSRSEMNVSTLELGDSALYLCASSLQGHNSPLHFGNGTRLTVT.

The chain's CDR3 is CASSPTWRGTYTF. In DNA, the CDR3 is TGTGCCAGCAGCCCTACATGGCGGGGCACCTACACCTTC. The chain combines TRBV3-1 with TRBJ1-2, with D possibly matching TRBD1 (5 bases). V dropped 4 bases and J dropped 10 bases, with 16 bases sitting between them. The V gene's germline CDR1 is LGHDT and CDR2 YNNKEL (reference sequence). The CDR3 totals 13 residues. The variable domain in full, with the rest retrieved from reference TRBV3-1 and TRBJ1-2, is DTAVSQTPKYLVTQMGNDKSIKCEQNLGHDTMYWYKQDSKKFLKIMFSYNNKELIINETVPNRFSPKSPDKAHLNLHINSLELGDSAVYFCASSPTWRGTYTFGSGTRLTVV.

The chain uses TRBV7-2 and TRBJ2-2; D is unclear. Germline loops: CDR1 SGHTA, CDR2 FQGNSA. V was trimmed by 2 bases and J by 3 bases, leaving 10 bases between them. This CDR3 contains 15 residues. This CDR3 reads CASSLNGRYTGELFF. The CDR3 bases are TGTGCCAGCAGCTTAAACGGCCGATACACCGGGGAGCTGTTTTTT.

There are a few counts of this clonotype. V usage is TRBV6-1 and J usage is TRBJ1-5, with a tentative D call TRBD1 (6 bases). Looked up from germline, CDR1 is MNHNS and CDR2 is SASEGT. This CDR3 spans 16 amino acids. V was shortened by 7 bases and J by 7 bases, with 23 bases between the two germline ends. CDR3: CASKDGGGGRRQPQHF. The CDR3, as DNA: TGTGCCAGCAAGGATGGGGGGGGCGGTCGGAGGCAGCCCCAGCATTTT.

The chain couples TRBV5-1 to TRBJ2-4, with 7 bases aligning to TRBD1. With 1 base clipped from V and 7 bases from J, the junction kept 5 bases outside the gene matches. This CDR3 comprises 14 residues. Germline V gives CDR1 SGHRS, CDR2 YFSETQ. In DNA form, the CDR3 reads TGCGCCAGCAGCTTGTTGACAGGGAAGAACATTCAGTACTTC. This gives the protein CASSLLTGKNIQYF.

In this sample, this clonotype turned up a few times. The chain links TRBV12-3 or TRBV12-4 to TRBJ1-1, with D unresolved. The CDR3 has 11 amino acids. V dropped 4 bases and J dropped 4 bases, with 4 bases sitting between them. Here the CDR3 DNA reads TGTGCCAGCAGTTCCTTCACTGAAGCTTTCTTT. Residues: CASSSFTEAFF.

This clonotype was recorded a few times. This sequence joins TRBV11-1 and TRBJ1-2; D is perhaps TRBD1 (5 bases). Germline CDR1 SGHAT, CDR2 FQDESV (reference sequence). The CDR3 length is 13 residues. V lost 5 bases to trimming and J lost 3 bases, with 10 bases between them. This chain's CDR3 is CASSVGGYYGYTF. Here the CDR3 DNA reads TGTGCCAGCAGCGTCGGGGGTTACTATGGCTACACCTTC.

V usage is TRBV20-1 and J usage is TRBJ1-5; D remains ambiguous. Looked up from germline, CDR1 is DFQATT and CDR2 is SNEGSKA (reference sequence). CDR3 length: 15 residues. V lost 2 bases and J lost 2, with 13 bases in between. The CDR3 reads CSARSLLNGNQPQHF. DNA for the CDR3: TGCAGTGCTAGATCCCTCCTTAATGGCAATCAGCCCCAGCATTTT.

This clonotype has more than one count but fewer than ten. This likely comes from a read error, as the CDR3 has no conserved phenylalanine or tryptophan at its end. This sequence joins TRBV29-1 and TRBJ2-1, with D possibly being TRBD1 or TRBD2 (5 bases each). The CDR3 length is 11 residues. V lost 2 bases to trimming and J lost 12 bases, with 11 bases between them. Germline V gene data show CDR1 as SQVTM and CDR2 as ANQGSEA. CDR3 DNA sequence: TGCAGCGTTGAATCAGGTGGGGGGCAGTTCATC. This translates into CSVESGGGQFI.

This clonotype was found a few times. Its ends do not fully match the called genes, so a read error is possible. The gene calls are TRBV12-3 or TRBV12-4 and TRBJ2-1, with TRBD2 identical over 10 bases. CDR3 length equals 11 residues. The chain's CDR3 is CASSAGTSVAF. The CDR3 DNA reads TGTGCCAGCAGTGCTGGGACTAGCGTAGCTTTC.

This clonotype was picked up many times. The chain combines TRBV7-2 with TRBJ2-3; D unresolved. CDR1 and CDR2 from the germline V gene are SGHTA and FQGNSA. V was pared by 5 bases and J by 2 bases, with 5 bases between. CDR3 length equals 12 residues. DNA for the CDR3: TGTGCCAGCAGCCGTAACACAGATACGCAGTATTTT. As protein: CASSRNTDTQYF.

The chain's CDR3 is CASGRLSRADTQYF. The CDR3 nucleotides are TGTGCCAGCGGGAGGCTCTCTCGGGCAGATACGCAGTATTTT. The chain joins TRBV6-1 to TRBJ2-3, with a weak D call TRBD2 (6 bases). This CDR3 has 14 amino acids. The V gene's germline CDR1 is MNHNS and CDR2 SASEGT. Trimming pared 8 bases from V and 4 bases from J, leaving 16 bases between.

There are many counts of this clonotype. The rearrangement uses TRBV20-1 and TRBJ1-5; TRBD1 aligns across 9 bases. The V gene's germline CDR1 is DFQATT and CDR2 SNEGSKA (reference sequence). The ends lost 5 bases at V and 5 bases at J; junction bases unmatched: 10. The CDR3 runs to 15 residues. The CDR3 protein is CSAGTGGGKDQPQHF. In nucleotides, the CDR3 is TGCAGTGCTGGTACAGGGGGCGGGAAGGATCAGCCCCAGCATTTT.

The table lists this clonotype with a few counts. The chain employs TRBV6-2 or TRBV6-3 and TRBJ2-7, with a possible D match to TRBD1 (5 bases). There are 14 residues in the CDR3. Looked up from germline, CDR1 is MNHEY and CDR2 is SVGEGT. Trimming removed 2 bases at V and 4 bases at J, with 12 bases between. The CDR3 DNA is TGTGCCAGCAGTTACGGTAATAAGGGGTACGAGCAGTACTTC. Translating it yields CASSYGNKGYEQYF.

The CDR3 region is CASLGQGAHEQYF. CDR3 bases: TGTGCCAGCTTGGGACAGGGGGCCCACGAGCAGTACTTC. J is TRBJ2-7 and V is TRBV28, with 12 bases lining up with TRBD1. The CDR3 consists of 13 residues. V lost 8 bases and J lost 5; bases outside the gene matches: 4. Germline CDR1 reads MDHEN; CDR2 reads SYDVKM. Combining the CDR3 with reference TRBV28 and TRBJ2-7 gives the whole variable domain DVKVTQSSRYLVKRTGEKVFLECVQDMDHENMFWYRQDPGLGLRLIYFSYDVKMKEKGDIPEGYSVSREKKERFSLILESASTNQTSMYLCASLGQGAHEQYFGPGTRLTVT.

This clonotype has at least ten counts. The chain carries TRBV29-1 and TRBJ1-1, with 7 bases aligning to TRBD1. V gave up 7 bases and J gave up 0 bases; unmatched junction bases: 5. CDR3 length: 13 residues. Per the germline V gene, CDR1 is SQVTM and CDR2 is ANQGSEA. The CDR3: CSAYRGMNTEAFF. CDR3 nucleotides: TGCAGCGCTTACAGGGGAATGAACACTGAAGCTTTCTTT.

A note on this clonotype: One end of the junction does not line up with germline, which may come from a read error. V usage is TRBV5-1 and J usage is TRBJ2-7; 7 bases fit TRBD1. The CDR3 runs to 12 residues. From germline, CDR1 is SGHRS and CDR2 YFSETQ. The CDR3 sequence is CASSLVGTAGVF. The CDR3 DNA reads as TGCGCCAGCAGCTTGGTTGGGACAGCTGGAGTCTTC.

The CDR3 region has the DNA TGTGCCAGCAGTGATGGGGGGCTGGCAGATACGCAGTATTTT. Amino acids: CASSDGGLADTQYF. J is TRBJ2-3 and V is TRBV25-1; D may correspond to TRBD1 or TRBD2 (6 bases each). Germline-derived CDR1 and CDR2 are MGHDK and SYGVNS. The V gene lost 3 bases and the J gene lost 4 bases, with 11 bases spanning the gap. The CDR3 runs to 14 residues.

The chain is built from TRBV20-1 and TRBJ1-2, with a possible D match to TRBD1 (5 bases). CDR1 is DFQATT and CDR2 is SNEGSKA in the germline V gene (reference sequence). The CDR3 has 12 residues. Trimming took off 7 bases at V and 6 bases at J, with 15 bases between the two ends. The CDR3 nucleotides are TGCAGTGTCCCGGGGCTTGGCGATGGCTACACCTTC. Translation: CSVPGLGDGYTF.

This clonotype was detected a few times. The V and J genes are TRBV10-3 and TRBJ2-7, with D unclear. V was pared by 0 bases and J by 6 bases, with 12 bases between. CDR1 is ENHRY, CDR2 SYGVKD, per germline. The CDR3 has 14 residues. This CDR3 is CAISESGLGREQYF. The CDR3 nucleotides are TGTGCCATCAGTGAGTCGGGTTTAGGGCGCGAGCAGTACTTC.

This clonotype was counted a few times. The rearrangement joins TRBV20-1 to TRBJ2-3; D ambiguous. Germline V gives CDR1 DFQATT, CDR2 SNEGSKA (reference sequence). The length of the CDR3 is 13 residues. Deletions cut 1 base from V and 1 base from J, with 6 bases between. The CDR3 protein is CSARGAGTDTQYF. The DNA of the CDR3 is TGCAGTGCTAGAGGGGCAGGCACAGATACGCAGTATTTT.

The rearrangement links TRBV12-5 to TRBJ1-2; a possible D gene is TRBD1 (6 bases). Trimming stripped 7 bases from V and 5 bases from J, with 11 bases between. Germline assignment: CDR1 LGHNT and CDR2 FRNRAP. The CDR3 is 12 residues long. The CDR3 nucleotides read TGTGCTAGTGCCCCAGGACAGTATGGCTACACCTTC. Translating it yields CASAPGQYGYTF.

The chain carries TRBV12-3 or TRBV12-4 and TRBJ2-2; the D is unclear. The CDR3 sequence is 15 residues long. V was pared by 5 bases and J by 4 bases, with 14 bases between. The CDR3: CASSQREYGTGELFF. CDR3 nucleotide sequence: TGTGCCAGCAGTCAACGTGAGTACGGCACCGGGGAGCTGTTTTTT.

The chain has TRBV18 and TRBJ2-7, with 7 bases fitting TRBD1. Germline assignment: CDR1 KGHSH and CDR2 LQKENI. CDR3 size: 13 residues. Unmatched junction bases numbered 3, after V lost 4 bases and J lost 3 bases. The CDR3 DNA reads TGTGCCAGCTCACAGGGACAGAACTACGAGCAGTACTTC. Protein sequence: CASSQGQNYEQYF. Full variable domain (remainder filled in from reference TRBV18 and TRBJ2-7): NAGVMQNPRHLVRRRGQEARLRCSPMKGHSHVYWYRQLPEEGLKFMVYLQKENIIDESGMPKERFSAEFPKEGPSILRIQQVVRGDSAAYFCASSQGQNYEQYFGPGTRLTVT.